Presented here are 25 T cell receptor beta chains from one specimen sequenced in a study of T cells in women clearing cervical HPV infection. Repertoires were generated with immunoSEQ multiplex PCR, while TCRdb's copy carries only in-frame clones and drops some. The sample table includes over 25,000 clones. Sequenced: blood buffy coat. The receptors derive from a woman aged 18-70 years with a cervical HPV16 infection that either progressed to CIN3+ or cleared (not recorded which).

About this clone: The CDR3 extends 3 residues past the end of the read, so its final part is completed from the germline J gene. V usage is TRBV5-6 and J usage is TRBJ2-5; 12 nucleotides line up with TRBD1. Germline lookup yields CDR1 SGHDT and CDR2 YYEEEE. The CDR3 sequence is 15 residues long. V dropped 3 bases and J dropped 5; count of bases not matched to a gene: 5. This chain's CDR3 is CASSSGTGGGETQYF. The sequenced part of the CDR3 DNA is TGTGCCAGCAGCTCCGGGACAGGGGGCGGGGAGACC.

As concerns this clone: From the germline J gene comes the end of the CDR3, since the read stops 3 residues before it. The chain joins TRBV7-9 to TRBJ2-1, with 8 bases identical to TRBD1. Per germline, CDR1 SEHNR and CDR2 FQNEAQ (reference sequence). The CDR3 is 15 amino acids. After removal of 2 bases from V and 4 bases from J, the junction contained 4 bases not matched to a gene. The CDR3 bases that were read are TGTGCCAGCAGCTTATCACAGGGGGAGTACAATGAG. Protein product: CASSLSQGEYNE. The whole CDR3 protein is CASSLSQGEYNEQFF. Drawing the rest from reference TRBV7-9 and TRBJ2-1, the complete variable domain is DTGVSQNPRHKITKRGQNVTFRCDPISEHNRLYWYRQTLGQGPEFLTYFQNEAQLEKSRLLSDRFSAERPKGSFSTLEIQRTEQGDSAMYLCASSLSQGEYNEQFFGPGTRLTVL.

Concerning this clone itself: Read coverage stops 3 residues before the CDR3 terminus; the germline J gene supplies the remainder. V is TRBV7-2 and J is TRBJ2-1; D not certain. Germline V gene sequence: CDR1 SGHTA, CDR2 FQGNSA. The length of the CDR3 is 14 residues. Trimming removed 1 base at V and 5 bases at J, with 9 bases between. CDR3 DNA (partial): TGTGCCAGCAGCTTAGAGTCGCGCCACAATGAG. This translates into CASSLESRHNE. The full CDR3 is CASSLESRHNEQFF.

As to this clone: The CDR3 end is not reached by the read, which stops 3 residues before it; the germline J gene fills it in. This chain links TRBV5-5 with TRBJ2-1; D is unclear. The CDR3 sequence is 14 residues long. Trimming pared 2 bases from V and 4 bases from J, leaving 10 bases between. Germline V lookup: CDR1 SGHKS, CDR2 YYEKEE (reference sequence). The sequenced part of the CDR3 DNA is TGTGCCAGCAGCTTCTCAAGGTTATACAATGAG. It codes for CASSFSRLYNE. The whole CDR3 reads CASSFSRLYNEQFF.

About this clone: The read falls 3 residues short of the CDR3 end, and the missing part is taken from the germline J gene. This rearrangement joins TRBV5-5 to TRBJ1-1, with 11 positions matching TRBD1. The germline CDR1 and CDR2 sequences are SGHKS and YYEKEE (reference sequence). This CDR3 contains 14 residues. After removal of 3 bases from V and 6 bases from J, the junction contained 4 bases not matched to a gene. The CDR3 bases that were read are TGTGCCAGCAGCTGGGACAGGGGGAGGCCTGAA. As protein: CASSWDRGRPE. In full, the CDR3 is CASSWDRGRPEAFF.

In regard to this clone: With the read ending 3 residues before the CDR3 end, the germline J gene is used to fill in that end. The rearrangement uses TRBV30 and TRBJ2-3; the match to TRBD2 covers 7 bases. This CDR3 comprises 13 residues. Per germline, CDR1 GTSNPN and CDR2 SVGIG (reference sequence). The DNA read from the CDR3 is TGTGCCTGGAGTGACGGGGGAGGGGAGACG. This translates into CAWSDGGGET. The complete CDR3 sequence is CAWSDGGGETQYF.

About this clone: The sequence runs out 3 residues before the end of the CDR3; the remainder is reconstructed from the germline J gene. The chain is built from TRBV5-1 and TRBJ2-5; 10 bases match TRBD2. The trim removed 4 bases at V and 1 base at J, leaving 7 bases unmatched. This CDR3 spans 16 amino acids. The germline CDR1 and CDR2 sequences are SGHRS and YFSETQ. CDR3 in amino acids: CASSLQTSGFQETQYF. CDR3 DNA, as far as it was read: TGCGCCAGCAGCCTCCAGACTAGCGGGTTCCAAGAGACC.

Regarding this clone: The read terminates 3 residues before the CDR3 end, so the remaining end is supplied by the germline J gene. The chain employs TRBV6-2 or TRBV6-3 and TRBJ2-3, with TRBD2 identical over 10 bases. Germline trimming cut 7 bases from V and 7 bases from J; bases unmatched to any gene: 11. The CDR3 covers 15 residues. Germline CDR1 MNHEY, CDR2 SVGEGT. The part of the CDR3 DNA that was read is TGTGCCAGCATTCTCGGACTAGCGGCCCAATATACG. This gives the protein CASILGLAAQYT. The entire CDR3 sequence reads CASILGLAAQYTQYF.

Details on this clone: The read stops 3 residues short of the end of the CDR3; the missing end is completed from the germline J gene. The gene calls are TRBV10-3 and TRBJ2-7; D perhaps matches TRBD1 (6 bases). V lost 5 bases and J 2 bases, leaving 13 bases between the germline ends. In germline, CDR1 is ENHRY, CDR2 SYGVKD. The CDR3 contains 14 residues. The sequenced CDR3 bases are TGTGCCATCAGTCTGACAGGATCCGCCTACGAG. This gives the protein CAISLTGSAYE. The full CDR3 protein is CAISLTGSAYEQYF.

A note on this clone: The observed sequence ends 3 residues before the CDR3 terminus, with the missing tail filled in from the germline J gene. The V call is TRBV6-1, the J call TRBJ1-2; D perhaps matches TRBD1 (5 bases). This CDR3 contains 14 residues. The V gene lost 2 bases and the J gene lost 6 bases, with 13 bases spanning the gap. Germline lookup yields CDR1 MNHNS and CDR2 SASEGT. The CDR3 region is CASSEQGSFDGYTF. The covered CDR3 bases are TGTGCCAGCAGTGAACAGGGATCCTTCGATGGC.

The sequenced CDR3 bases are TGTGCCAGCAGCTTAGCCCCTCTAGCGGGAGAAGGGAACAATGAG. Translation gives CASSLAPLAGEGNNE. The whole CDR3 sequence reads CASSLAPLAGEGNNEQFF. This chain links TRBV7-2 with TRBJ2-1; TRBD2 matches 10 bases. Sequencing ends 3 residues short of the CDR3 end; the germline J gene provides the rest. Germline-derived CDR1 and CDR2 are SGHTA and FQGNSA. The CDR3 consists of 18 residues. Unmatched junction bases numbered 10, after V lost 0 bases and J lost 5 bases.

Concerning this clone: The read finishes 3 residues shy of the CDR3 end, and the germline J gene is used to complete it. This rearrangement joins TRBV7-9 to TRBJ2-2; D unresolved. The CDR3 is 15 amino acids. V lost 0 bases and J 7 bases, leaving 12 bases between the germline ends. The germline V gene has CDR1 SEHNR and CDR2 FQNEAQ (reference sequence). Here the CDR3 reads CASSLAQKLSGELFF. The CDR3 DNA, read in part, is TGTGCCAGCAGCTTAGCCCAGAAACTAAGCGGGGAG.

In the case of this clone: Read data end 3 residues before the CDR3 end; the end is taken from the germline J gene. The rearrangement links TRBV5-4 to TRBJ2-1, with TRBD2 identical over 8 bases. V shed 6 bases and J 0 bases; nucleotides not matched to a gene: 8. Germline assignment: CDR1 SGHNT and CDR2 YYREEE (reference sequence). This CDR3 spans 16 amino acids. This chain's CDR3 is CASKTGGGGSYNEQFF. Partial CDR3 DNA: TGTGCCAGCAAGACGGGGGGGGGCGGCTCCTACAATGAG.

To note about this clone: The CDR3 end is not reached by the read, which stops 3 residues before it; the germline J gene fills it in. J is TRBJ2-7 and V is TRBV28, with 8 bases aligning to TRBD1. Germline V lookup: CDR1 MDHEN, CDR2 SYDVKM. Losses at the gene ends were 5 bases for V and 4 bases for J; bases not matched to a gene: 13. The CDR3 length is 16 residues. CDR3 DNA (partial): TGTGCCAGCAGTACTCCAACCGGGACAGGAGATTACGAG. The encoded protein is CASSTPTGTGDYE. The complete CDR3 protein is CASSTPTGTGDYEQYF. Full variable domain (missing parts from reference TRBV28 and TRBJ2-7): DVKVTQSSRYLVKRTGEKVFLECVQDMDHENMFWYRQDPGLGLRLIYFSYDVKMKEKGDIPEGYSVSREKKERFSLILESASTNQTSMYLCASSTPTGTGDYEQYFGPGTRLTVT.

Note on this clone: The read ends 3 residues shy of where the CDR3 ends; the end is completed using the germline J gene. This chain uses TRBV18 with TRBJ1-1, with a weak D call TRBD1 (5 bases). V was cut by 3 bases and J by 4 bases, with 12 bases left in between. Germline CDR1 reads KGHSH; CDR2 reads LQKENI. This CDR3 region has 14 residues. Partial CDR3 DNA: TGTGCCAGCTCACCTAGGGGAGAAGGCACTGAA. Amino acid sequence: CASSPRGEGTE. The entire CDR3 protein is CASSPRGEGTEAFF.

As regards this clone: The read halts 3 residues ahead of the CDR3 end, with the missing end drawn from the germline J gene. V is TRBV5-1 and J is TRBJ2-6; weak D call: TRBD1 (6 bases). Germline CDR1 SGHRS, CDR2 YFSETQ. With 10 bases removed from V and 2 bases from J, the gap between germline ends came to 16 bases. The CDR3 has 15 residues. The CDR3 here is CAHGTNPPGANVLTF. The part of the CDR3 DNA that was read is TGCGCCCATGGGACAAACCCTCCTGGGGCCAACGTC.

CDR3 sequence reads: CASSVRGGVTDTQYF. The CDR3 DNA, read in part, is TGTGCCAGCAGTGTACGGGGGGGCGTAACAGATACG. The chain joins TRBV2 to TRBJ2-3; TRBD2 matches at 8 bases. The read ends 3 residues early relative to the CDR3; the germline J gene fills the gap. From germline, CDR1 is SNHLY and CDR2 FYNNEI. Unmatched junction bases numbered 6, after V lost 4 bases and J lost 3 bases. The CDR3 length is 15 residues.

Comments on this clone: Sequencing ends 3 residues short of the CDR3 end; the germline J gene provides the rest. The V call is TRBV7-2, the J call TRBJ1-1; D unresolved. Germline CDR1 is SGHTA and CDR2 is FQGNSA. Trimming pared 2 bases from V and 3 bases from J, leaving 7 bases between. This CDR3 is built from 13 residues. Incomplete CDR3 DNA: TGTGCCAGCAGCTTATTAGGGTACACTGAA. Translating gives CASSLLGYTE. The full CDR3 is CASSLLGYTEAFF.

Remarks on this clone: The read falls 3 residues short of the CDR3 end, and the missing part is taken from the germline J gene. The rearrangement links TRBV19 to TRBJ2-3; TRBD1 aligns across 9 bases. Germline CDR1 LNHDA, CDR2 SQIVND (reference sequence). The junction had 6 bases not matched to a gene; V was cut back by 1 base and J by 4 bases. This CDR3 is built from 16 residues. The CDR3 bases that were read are TGTGCCAGTAGTATAGGCGACAGGGGGTCAGCAGATACG. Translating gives CASSIGDRGSADT. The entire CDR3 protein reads CASSIGDRGSADTQYF.

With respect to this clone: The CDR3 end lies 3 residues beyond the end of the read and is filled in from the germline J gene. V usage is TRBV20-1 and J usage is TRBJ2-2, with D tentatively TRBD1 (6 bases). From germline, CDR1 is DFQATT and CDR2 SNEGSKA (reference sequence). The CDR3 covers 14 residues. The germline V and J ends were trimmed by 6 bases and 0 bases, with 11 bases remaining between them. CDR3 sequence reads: CSALGATNTGELFF. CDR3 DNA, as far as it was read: TGCAGTGCCCTGGGGGCGACGAACACCGGGGAG.

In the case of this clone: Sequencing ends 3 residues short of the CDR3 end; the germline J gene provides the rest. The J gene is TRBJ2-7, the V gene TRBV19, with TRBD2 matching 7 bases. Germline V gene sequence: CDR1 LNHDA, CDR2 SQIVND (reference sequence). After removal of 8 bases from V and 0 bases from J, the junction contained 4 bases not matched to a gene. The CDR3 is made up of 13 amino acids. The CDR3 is CASRPGGSYEQYF. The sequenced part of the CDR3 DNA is TGTGCCAGTCGCCCGGGGGGCTCCTACGAG.

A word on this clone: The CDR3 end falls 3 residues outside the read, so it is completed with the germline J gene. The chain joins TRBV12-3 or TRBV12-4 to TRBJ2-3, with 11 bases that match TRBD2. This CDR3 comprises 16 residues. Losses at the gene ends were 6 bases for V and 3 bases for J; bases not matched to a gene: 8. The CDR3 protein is CASRPASGGPTDTQYF. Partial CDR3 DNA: TGTGCCAGCAGGCCGGCTAGCGGGGGGCCGACAGATACG.

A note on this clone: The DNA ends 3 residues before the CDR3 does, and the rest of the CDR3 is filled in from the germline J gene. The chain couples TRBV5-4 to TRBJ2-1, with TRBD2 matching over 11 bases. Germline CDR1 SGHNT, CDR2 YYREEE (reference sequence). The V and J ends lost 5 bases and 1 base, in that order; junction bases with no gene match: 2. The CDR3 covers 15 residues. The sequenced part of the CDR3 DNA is TGTGCCAGCAGATTAGCGGGAGGGTCCTACAATGAG. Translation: CASRLAGGSYNE. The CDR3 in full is CASRLAGGSYNEQFF.

Incomplete CDR3 DNA: TGTGCCAGCAGCTTAGTAGGCGGGTATGGC. It specifies CASSLVGGYG. The whole CDR3 protein reads CASSLVGGYGYTF. The chain is built from TRBV7-2 and TRBJ1-2; no definite D call. The read terminates 3 residues before the CDR3 end, so the remaining end is supplied by the germline J gene. CDR1 is SGHTA, CDR2 FQGNSA, per germline. The germline V and J ends were trimmed by 1 base and 5 bases, with 8 bases remaining between them. CDR3 length: 13 residues.

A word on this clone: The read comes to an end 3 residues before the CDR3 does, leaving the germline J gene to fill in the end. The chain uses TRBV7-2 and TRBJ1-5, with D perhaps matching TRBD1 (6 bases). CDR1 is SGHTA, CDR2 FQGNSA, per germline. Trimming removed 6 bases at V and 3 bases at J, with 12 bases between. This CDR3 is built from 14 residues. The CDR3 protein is CASSRQVNNQPQHF. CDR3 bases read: TGTGCCAGCAGTAGACAGGTTAACAATCAGCCC. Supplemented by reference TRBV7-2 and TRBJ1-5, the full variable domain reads GAGVSQSPSNKVTEKGKDVELRCDPISGHTALYWYRQSLGQGLEFLIYFQGNSAPDKSGLPSDRFSAERTGGSVSTLTIQRTQQEDSAVYLCASSRQVNNQPQHFGDGTRLSIL.